Following are 4 T cell receptor beta chains from one sample sequenced in a study of response to subunit inactivated influenza vaccine. TCRdb recomputed calls from the RT-PCR reads with MiXCR, one row per CDR3 protein. This sample has around 530,000 distinct CDR3 sequences, with 16% found just once. This specimen consisted of CD4+ T cells sorted from PBMCs, obtained less than 30 months after vaccination. These receptors were collected from a man between 50 and 75 years old who received an inactivated influenza vaccine.

The sample holds a few counts of this clonotype. The chain couples TRBV7-2 to TRBJ2-7; TRBD1 agrees at 10 bases. CDR3 length: 14 residues. The junction had 4 bases not matched to a gene; V was cut back by 5 bases and J by 3 bases. Germline V CDR1 and CDR2: SGHTA, FQGNSA. CDR3 protein: CASSIGQGGYEQYF. As DNA, the CDR3 is TGTGCCAGCAGCATCGGACAGGGGGGCTACGAGCAGTACTTC.

The CDR3 coding sequence is TGTGCCAGCAGAAAAGGACTAAGGATAGAGACCCAGTACTTC. Residues: CASRKGLRIETQYF. This chain joins TRBV12-3 or TRBV12-4 and TRBJ2-5, with D possibly matching TRBD2 (6 bases). V lost 6 bases and J 4 bases, leaving 15 bases between the germline ends. This CDR3 spans 14 amino acids.

This clonotype was counted ten times or more. The gene calls are TRBV10-3 and TRBJ1-5; unclear D gene. This CDR3 contains 12 residues. The V and J ends lost 4 bases and 5 bases respectively, with 6 bases between them. Germline lookup yields CDR1 ENHRY and CDR2 SYGVKD. CDR3 coding DNA: TGTGCCATCAGTGGGGGAGATCAGCCCCAGCATTTT. It encodes CAISGGDQPQHF.

V gene TRBV3-1 combines with J gene TRBJ2-7; D gene uncertain. The CDR3 has 12 amino acids. Trimming left V 1 base short and J 5 bases short, with 6 bases between. Germline V gene sequence: CDR1 LGHDT, CDR2 YNNKEL (reference sequence). The CDR3 nucleotides read TGTGCCAGCAGCCAAGGGATCCACGAGCAGTACTTC. This encodes CASSQGIHEQYF.